These T cell receptor beta chains were read from a single sample in a study of memory CD4+ T cells and cytomegalovirus serostatus. Libraries were prepared by immunoSEQ multiplex PCR; TCRdb keeps only in-frame clonotypes and omits some of them. The sample has under 50,000 clones; around 76% are singletons. Sequencing was carried out using memory CD4+ T cells from blood. The receptors were gathered from an adult in good health and CMV-seropositive. The CDR3 runs from the conserved cysteine through the conserved F or W. The order of the fields is V gene, J gene, CDR3 protein.

TRBV13,TRBJ2-3,CASSPGTSTDTQYF
TRBV19,TRBJ1-4,CASSTAGTQATNEKLFF
TRBV4-1,TRBJ2-3,CASSQGPQAGRYTDTQYF
TRBV5-1,TRBJ1-2,CASSTGEVIGNYGYTF
TRBV18,TRBJ1-1,CASSPVRENTEAFF
TRBV6-6,TRBJ2-5,CASRTAQQLETQYF
TRBV5-1,TRBJ2-2,CASSFFAAATGELFF
TRBV11-1,TRBJ2-7,CASSLGPGGYEQYF
TRBV19,TRBJ1-2,CASSTLTGSGYTF
TRBV11-2,TRBJ1-6,CASSLSGYNSPLHF
TRBV28,TRBJ1-3,CASSSLASGNTIYF
TRBV15,TRBJ2-7,CATSKGSFYEQYF
TRBV2,TRBJ2-2,CASTETGYDGELFF
TRBV18,TRBJ2-6,CASSSSGANVLTF
TRBV4-2,TRBJ2-7,CASSQLLRGGGAEQYF
TRBV19,TRBJ1-5,CASSTSSEESNQPQHF
TRBV5-1,TRBJ2-6,CASSLVSVGSGANVLTF
TRBV10-2,TRBJ2-7,CASSESRETYEQYF
TRBV11-2,TRBJ2-3,CASSPDRGSDTQYF
TRBV10-3,TRBJ2-7,CAISGGRSGDEQYF
TRBV18,TRBJ2-1,CASSLEDEQFF
TRBV7-8,TRBJ2-7,CASSLRTVLYEQYF
TRBV18,TRBJ2-7,CASSRGAGTYEQYF
TRBV5-1,TRBJ1-1,CASKQGDNTEAFF
TRBV5-4,TRBJ1-2,CASSNSYGYTF
TRBV5-6,TRBJ2-7,CASSYTDRVIEQYF
TRBV14,TRBJ2-1,CASSQGRGAVIGVNEQFF
TRBV7-9,TRBJ1-5,CASSPVNQPQHF
TRBV5-1,TRBJ1-6,CASTNPGSYNSPLHF
TRBV11-2,TRBJ2-3,CASSLRTGTDTQYF
TRBV18,TRBJ2-7,CASSAPPSGGGRNLYEQYF
TRBV7-2,TRBJ1-1,CASSGTMNTEAFF